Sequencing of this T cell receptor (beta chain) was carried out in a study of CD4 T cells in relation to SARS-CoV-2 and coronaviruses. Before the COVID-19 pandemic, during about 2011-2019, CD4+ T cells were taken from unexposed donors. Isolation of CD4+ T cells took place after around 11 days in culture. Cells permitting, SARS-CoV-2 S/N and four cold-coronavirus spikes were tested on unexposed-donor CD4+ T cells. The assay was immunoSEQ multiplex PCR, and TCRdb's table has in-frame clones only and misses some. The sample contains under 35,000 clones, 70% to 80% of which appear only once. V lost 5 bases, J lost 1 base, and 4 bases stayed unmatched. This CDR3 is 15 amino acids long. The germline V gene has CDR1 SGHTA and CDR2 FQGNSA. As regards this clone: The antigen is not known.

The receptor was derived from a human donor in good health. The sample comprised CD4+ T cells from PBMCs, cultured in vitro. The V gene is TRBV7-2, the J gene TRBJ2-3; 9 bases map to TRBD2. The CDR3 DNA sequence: TGTGCCAGCAGCCCACTAGCGGGCGGCACAGATACGCAGTATTTT. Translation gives CASSPLAGGTDTQYF.